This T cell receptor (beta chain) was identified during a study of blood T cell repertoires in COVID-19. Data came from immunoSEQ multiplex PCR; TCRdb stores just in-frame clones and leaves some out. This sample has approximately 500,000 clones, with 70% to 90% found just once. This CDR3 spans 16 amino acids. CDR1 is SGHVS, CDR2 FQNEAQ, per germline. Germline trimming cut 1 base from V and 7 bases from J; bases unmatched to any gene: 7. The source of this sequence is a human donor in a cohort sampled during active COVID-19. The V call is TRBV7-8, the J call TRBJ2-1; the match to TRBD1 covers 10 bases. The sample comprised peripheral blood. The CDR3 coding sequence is TGTGCCAGCAGCTTAGTAAGATGGGACAGGGGAAATGAGCAGTTCTTC. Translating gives CASSLVRWDRGNEQFF.